This T cell receptor beta chain was retrieved from a study of CD8 T cells in ankylosing spondylitis. The CDR3 is 13 residues long. The J segment lost 5 bases and the V segment lost 3 bases, leaving 3 bases of the junction unmatched. Germline V CDR1 and CDR2: SEHNR, FQNEAQ (reference sequence). TCRdb reprocessed the 5' RACE reads with MiXCR, giving one entry per CDR3 protein. Of some 140,000 distinct CDR3 sequences in the sample, roughly 8% were seen once. Whole-study findings and limits: Within ankylosing spondylitis blood, a TCR beta motif made up of seven or eight highly homologous variants appeared to be characteristic. Certain motif variants had earlier been reported in reactive arthritis synovial fluid and blood.

The table lists this clonotype with many counts. Its antigen is not identified. This receptor was obtained from a male donor with ankylosing spondylitis. The sequencing sample was made of synovial fluid, either unsorted or a sorted T cell fraction (not recorded which). The chain is built from TRBV7-9 and TRBJ1-2; 7 bases match TRBD1. The chain's CDR3 is CASSFGQAYGYTF. The CDR3 bases are TGTGCCAGCAGCTTTGGACAGGCTTATGGCTACACCTTC.